The clone carrying this T cell receptor beta chain was detected many times. What it binds is not known. PBMCs stored at -80 C, numbering 2 million, were the origin of the unsorted libraries. By 5'RACE with 10-nucleotide random UMIs, the cDNA was made. MiXCR was run by TCRdb on the 5' RACE reads, yielding one entry per CDR3 protein. The sample has about 62,000 distinct CDR3 sequences, under 5% seen once. This sample was taken from a study of neurological immune-mediated disorders. Study-level points and caveats: Whereas HTLV-1-associated myelopathy showed the most TCR clonal expansion, multiple sclerosis showed the least, with levels below those of healthy controls.

V lost 5 bases and J lost 4, with 11 bases in between. CDR1 and CDR2 (germline): SGHTA, FQGNSA. The length of the CDR3 is 13 residues. The TCR comes from a woman in her 50s with multiple sclerosis. The chain combines TRBV7-2 with TRBJ2-5; the D gene is possibly TRBD1 (5 bases). The sequenced sample was PBMCs. The CDR3, as DNA: TGTGCCAGCAGCACCCGACAGCTAGAGACCCAGTACTTC. It specifies CASSTRQLETQYF.